Included here is one TCR beta chain sequence, with context. This entry comes from a study of blood T cell repertoires in COVID-19. Looking at the study overall: COVID-19 samples collected from the United States, Italy and Spain covered acute and convalescent phases.

In the authors' workflow: Nucleated cell number was recorded as an estimate derived from reference gene primer amplification. Repertoires were generated with immunoSEQ multiplex PCR, while TCRdb's copy carries only in-frame clones and drops some. That table supplies the V and J calls and clone size; D and trimming were determined from the DNA. This sample carries 200,000 to 250,000 clones, roughly 80% of them seen once, and the ten largest clones take around 18%. Trimming shortened V by 0 bases and J by 8 bases, and 13 bases separated the two germline ends. The germline CDR1 and CDR2 sequences are SEHNR and FQNEAQ (reference sequence). The CDR3 length is 15 residues.

Sequencing was performed on peripheral blood. V usage is TRBV7-9 and J usage is TRBJ1-4; D unresolved. This receptor was obtained from a woman at least 80 years old with active or convalescent COVID-19. The CDR3 reads CASSLARAVGEKLFF. CDR3 nucleotides: TGTGCCAGCAGCTTAGCGAGGGCCGTGGGGGAAAAACTGTTTTTT.